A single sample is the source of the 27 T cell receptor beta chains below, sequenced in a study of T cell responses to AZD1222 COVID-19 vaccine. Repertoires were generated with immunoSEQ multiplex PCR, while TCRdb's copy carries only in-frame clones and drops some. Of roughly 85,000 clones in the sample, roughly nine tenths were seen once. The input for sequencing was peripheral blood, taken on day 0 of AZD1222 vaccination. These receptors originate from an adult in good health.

The CDR3 nucleotides are TGTGCCAGCAGTCGGACAGGGGAGGGGCAGCCCCAGCATTTT. Translation: CASSRTGEGQPQHF. V and J are TRBV6-5 and TRBJ1-5; 9 bases agree with TRBD1. Germline V gene data show CDR1 as MNHEY and CDR2 as SVGAGI. V shed 5 bases, J shed 7 bases, and the junction held 6 bases outside the gene matches. CDR3 size: 14 residues.

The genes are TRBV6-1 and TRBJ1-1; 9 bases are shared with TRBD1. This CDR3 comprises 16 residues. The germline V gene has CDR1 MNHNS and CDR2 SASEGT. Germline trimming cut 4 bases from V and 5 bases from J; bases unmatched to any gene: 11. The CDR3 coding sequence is TGTGCCAGCAGTGTAACACAACAGGGGGCCGGGACTGAAGCTTTCTTT. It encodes CASSVTQQGAGTEAFF.

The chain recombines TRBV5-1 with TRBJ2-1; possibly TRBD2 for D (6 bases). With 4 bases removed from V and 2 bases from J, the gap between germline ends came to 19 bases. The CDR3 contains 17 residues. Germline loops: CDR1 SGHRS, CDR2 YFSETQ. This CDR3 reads CASSPSRGIVAYNEQFF. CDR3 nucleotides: TGCGCCAGCAGCCCAAGTCGGGGGATAGTCGCCTACAATGAGCAGTTCTTC.

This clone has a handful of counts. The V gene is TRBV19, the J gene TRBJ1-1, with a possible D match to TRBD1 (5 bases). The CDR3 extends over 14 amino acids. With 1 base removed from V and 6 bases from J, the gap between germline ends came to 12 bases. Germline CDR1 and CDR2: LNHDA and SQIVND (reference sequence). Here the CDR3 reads CASSIGPTGAEAFF. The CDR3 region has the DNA TGTGCCAGTAGTATAGGACCAACGGGGGCTGAAGCTTTCTTT.

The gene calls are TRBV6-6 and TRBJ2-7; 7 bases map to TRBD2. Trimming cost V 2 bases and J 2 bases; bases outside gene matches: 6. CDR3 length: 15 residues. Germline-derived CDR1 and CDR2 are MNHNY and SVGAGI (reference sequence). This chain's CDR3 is CASSYVAGVTYEQYF. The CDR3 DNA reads TGTGCCAGCAGTTACGTGGCGGGGGTAACCTACGAGCAGTACTTC.

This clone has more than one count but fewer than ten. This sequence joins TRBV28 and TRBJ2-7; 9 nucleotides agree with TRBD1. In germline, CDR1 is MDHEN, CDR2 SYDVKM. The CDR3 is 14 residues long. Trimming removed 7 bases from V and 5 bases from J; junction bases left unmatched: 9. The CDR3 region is CASTRRQGVNEQYF. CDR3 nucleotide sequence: TGTGCCAGCACCCGACGACAGGGGGTAAACGAGCAGTACTTC. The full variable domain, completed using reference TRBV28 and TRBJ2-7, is DVKVTQSSRYLVKRTGEKVFLECVQDMDHENMFWYRQDPGLGLRLIYFSYDVKMKEKGDIPEGYSVSREKKERFSLILESASTNQTSMYLCASTRRQGVNEQYFGPGTRLTVT.

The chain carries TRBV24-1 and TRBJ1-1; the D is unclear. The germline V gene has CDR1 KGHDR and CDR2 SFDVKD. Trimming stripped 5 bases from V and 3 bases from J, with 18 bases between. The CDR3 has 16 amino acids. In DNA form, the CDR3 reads TGTGCCACCAGTGGCCGGAAGGGAGCTAGGGACACTGAAGCTTTCTTT. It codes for CATSGRKGARDTEAFF.

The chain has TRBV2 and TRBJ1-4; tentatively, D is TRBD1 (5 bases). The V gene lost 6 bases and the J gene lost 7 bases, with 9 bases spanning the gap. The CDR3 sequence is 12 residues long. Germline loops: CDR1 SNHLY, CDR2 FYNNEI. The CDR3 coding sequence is TGTGCCAGCAGGGGGGGAGTTGAAAAACTGTTTTTT. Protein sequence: CASRGGVEKLFF.

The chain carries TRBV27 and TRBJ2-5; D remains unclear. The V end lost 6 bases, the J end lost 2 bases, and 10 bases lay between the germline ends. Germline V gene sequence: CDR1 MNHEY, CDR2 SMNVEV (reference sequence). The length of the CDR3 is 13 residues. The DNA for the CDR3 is TGTGCCAGCAGCCTAGGGATACAAGAGACCCAGTACTTC. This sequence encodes CASSLGIQETQYF.

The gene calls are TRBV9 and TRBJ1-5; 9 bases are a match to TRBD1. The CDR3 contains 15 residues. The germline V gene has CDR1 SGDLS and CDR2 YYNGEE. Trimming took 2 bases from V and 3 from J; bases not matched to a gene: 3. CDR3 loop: CASSVGTGINQPQHF. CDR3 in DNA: TGTGCCAGCAGCGTTGGGACAGGGATCAATCAGCCCCAGCATTTT.

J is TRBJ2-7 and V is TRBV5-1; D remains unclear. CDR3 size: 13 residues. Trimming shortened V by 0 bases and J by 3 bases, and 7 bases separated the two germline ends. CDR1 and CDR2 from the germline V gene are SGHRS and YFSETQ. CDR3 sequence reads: CASSLVAGYEQYF. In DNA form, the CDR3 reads TGCGCCAGCAGCTTGGTTGCTGGCTACGAGCAGTACTTC. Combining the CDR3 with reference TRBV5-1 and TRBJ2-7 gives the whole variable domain KAGVTQTPRYLIKTRGQQVTLSCSPISGHRSVSWYQQTPGQGLQFLFEYFSETQRNKGNFPGRFSGRQFSNSRSEMNVSTLELGDSALYLCASSLVAGYEQYFGPGTRLTVT.

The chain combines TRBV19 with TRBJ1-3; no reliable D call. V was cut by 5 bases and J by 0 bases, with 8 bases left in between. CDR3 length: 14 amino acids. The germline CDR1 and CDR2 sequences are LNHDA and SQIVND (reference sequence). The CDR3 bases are TGTGCCAGTAGTGCGTCGGCCTCTGGAAACACCATATATTTT. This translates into CASSASASGNTIYF.

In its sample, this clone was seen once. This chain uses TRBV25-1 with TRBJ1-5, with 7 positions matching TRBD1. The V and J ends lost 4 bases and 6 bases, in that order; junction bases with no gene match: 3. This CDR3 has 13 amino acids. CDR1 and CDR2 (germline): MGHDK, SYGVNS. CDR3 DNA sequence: TGTGCCAGCAGTGGACAGGGCGGTCAGCCCCAGCATTTT. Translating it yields CASSGQGGQPQHF.

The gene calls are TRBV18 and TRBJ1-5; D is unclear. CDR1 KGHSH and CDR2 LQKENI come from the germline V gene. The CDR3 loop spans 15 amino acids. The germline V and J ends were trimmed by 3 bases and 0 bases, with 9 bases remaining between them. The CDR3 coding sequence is TGTGCCAGCTCACCCGAACAGAATAGCAATCAGCCCCAGCATTTT. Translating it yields CASSPEQNSNQPQHF.

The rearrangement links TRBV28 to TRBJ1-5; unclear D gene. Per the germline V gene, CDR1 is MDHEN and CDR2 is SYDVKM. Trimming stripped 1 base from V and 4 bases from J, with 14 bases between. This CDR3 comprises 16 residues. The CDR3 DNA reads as TGTGCCAGCAGTTTATTTCAGATCTTTTATAATCAGCCCCAGCATTTT. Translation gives CASSLFQIFYNQPQHF.

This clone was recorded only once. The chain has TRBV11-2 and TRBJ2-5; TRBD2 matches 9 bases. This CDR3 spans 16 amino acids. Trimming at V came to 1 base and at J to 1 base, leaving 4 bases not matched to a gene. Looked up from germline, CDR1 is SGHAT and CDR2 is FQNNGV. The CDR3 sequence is CASSLGVAGAQETQYF. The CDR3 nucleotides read TGTGCCAGCAGCTTAGGGGTAGCGGGGGCCCAAGAGACCCAGTACTTC.

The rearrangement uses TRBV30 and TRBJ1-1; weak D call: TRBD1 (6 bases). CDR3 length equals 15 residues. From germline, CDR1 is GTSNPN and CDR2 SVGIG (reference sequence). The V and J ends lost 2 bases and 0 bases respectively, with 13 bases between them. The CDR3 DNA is TGTGCCTGGAGTATCGGGGGGGCAATGAACACTGAAGCTTTCTTT. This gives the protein CAWSIGGAMNTEAFF.

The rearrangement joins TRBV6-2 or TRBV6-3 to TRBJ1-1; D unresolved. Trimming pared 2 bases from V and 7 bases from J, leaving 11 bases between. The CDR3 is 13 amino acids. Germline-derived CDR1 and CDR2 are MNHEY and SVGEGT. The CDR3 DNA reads TGTGCCAGCAGTTACGGGGTGGGGATTGAAGCTTTCTTT. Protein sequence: CASSYGVGIEAFF.

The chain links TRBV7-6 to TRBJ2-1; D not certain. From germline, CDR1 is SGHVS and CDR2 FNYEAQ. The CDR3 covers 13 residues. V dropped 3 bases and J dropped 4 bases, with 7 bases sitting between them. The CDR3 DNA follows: TGTGCCAGCAGCTTGGGGATGTACAATGAGCAGTTCTTC. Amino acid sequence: CASSLGMYNEQFF. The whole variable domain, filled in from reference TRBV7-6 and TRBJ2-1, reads GAGVSQSPRYKVTKRGQDVALRCDPISGHVSLYWYRQALGQGPEFLTYFNYEAQQDKSGLPNDRFSAERPEGSISTLTIQRTEQRDSAMYRCASSLGMYNEQFFGPGTRLTVL.

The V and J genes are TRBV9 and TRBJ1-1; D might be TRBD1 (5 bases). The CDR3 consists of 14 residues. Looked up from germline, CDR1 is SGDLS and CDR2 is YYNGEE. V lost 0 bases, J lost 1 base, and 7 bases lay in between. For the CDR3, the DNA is TGTGCCAGCAGCGTAGATGGGGGGAACACTGAAGCTTTCTTT. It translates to CASSVDGGNTEAFF.

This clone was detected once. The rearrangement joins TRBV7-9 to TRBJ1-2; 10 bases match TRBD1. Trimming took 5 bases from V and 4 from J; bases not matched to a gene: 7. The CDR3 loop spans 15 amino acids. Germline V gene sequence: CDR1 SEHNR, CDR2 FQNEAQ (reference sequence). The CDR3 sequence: CASSAGQGIGYGYTF. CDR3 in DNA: TGTGCCAGCAGCGCGGGACAGGGGATCGGCTATGGCTACACCTTC.

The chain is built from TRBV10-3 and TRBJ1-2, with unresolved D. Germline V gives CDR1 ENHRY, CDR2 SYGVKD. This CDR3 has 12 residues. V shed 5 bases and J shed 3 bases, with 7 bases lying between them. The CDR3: CAISYRDYGYTF. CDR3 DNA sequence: TGTGCCATCAGTTACAGAGACTATGGCTACACCTTC.

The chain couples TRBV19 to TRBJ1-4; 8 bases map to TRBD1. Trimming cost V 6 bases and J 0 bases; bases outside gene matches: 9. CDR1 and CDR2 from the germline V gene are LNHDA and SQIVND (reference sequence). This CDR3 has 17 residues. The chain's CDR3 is CASRSGTGVTTNEKLFF. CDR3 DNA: TGTGCCAGTAGGTCCGGGACAGGTGTTACAACTAATGAAAAACTGTTTTTT.

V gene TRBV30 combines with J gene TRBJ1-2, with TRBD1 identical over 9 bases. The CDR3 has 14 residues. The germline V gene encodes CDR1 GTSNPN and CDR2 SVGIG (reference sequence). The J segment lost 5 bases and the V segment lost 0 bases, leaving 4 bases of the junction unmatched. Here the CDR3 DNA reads TGTGCCTGGAGTGTAACAGGGGGCACGTATGGCTACACCTTC. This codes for CAWSVTGGTYGYTF.

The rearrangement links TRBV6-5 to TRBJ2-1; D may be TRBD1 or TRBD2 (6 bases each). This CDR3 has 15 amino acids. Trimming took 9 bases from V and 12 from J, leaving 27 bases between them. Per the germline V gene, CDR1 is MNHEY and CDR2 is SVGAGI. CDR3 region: CARGGWPGDVSGQFF. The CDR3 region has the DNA TGTGCCAGAGGGGGATGGCCGGGAGATGTATCGGGGCAGTTCTTC.

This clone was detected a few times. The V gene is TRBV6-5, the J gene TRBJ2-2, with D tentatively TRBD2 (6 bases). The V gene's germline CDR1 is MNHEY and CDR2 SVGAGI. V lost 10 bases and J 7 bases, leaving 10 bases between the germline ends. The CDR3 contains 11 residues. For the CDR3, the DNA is TGTGCCACCACTAGCTTCGGGGAGCTGTTTTTT. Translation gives CATTSFGELFF.

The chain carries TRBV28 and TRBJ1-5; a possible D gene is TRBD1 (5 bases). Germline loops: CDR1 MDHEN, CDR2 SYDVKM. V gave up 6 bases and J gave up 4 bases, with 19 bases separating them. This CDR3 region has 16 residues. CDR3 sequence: CASSSFGGLRNQPQHF. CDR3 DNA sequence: TGTGCCAGCAGCTCCTTCGGGGGTTTAAGAAATCAGCCCCAGCATTTT.